Sequencing of this T cell receptor (beta chain) was carried out in a study of shared clonotypes between healthy human individuals. Whole-study results and caveats: Genetic and exposure-history diversity was limited by the small donor number. Around 5.3% of naive CD4 clonotypes were shared across several donors.

TCRdb keeps only in-frame clones here, not all; method: immunoSEQ multiplex PCR. The table lists roughly 2.2 million clones, approximately 93% of them singletons. As concerns this clone: The antigen is not known.

Germline lookup yields CDR1 MGHRA and CDR2 YSYEKL. The trim removed 0 bases at V and 4 bases at J, leaving 3 bases unmatched. CDR3 length: 15 residues. This receptor was identified in a young man in good health. Some clones in this sample may be carry-over from other donors' samples. Sequenced material: naive CD4+ T cells from PBMCs. Subset specified: CD45RA+ positively selected. V usage is TRBV4-1 and J usage is TRBJ1-5, with 7 bases lining up with TRBD1. In DNA, the CDR3 is TGCGCCAGCAGCCAAGATCACAGGGGAAATCAGCCCCAGCATTTT. Amino acid sequence: CASSQDHRGNQPQHF.